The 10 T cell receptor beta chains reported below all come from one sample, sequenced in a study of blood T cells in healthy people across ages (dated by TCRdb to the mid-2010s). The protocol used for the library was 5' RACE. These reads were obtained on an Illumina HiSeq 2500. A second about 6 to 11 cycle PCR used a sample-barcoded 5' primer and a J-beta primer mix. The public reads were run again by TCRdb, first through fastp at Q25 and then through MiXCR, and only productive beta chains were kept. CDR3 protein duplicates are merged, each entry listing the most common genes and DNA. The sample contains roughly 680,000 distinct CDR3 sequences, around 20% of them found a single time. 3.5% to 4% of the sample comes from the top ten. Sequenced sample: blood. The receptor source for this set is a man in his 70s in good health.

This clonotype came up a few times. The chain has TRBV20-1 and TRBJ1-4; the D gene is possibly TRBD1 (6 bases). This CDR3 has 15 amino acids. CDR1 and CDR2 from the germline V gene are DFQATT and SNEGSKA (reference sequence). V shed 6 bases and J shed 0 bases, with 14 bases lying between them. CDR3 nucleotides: TGCAGTGCCGAGGGGCGGACAGCAACTAATGAAAAACTGTTTTTT. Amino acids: CSAEGRTATNEKLFF.

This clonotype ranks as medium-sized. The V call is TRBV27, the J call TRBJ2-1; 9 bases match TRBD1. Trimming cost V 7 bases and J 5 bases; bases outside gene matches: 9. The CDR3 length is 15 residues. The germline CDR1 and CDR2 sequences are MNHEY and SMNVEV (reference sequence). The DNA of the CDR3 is TGTGCCAGCATCCCCGGGACAGGGACCAACAATGAGCAGTTCTTC. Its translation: CASIPGTGTNNEQFF.

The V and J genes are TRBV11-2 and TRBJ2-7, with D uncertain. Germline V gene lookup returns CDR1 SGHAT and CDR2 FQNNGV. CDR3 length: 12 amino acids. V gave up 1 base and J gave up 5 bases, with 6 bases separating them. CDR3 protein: CASSLVADEQYF. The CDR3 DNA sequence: TGTGCCAGCAGCTTAGTTGCGGACGAGCAGTACTTC. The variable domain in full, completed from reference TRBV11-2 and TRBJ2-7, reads EAGVAQSPRYKIIEKRQSVAFWCNPISGHATLYWYQQILGQGPKLLIQFQNNGVVDDSQLPKDRFSAERLKGVDSTLKIQPAKLEDSAVYLCASSLVADEQYFGPGTRLTVT.

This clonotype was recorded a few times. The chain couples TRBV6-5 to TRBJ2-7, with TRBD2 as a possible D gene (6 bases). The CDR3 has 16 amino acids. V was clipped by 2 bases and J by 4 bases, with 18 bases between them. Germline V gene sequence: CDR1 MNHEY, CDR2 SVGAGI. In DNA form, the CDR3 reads TGTGCCAGCAGTTACGCGGACGGAGGGAATTATTACGAGCAGTACTTC. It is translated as CASSYADGGNYYEQYF.

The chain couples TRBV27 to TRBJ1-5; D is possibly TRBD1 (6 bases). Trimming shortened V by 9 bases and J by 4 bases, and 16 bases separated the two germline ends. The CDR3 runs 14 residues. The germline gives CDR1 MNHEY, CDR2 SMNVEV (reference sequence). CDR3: CASASVRGNQPQHF. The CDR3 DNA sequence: TGTGCCAGTGCGAGCGTGAGGGGGAATCAGCCCCAGCATTTT.

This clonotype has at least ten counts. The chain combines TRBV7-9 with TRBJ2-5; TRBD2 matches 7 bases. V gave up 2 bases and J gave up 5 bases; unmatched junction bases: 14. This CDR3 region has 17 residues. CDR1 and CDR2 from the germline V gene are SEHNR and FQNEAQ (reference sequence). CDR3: CASSLWSIGGSHETQYF. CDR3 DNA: TGTGCCAGCAGCTTATGGTCCATAGGCGGGAGTCATGAGACCCAGTACTTC.

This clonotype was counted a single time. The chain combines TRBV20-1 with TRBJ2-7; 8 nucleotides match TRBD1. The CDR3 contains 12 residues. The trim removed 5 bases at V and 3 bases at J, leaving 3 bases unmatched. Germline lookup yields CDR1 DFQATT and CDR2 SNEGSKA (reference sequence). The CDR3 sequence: CSADRGNYEQYF. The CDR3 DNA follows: TGCAGTGCTGACAGGGGAAACTACGAGCAGTACTTC.

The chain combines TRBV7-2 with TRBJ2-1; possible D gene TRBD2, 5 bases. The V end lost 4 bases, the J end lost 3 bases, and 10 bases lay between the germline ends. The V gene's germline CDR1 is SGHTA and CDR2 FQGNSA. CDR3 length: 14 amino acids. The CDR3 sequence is CASSSEVVYNEQFF. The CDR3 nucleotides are TGTGCCAGCAGCTCGGAGGTGGTCTACAATGAGCAGTTCTTC. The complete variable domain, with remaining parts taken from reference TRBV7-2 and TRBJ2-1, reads GAGVSQSPSNKVTEKGKDVELRCDPISGHTALYWYRQSLGQGLEFLIYFQGNSAPDKSGLPSDRFSAERTGGSVSTLTIQRTQQEDSAVYLCASSSEVVYNEQFFGPGTRLTVL.

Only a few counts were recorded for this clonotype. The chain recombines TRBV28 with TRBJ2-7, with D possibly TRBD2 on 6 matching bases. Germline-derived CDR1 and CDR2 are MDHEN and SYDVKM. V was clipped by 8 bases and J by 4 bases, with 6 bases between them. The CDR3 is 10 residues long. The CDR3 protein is CASAGYEQYF. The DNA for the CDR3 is TGTGCCAGCGCGGGGTACGAGCAGTACTTC.

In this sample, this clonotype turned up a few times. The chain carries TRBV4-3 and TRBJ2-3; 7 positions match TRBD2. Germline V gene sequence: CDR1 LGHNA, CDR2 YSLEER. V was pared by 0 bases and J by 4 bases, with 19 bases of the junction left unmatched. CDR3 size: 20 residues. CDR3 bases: TGCGCCAGCAGCCAAGATGGGGGTCGGGACGGCGGGAGTGTAGCAGATACGCAGTATTTT. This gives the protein CASSQDGGRDGGSVADTQYF.